This T cell receptor (beta chain) was observed in a study of glioma-infiltrating T cells. TCR alpha and beta CDR3 regions were amplified from RNA using iRepertoire nested multiplex PCR. Tissue mRNA or PBMC total RNA, roughly 90-400 ng, went into one-step reverse transcription and amplification. TCRdb redid the calling of the multiplex PCR reads with MiXCR, one entry per CDR3 protein. This sample carries 9,500 to 15,000 distinct CDR3 sequences, about 30% of them seen once, and the ten largest clones take about two fifths. This clonotype was found a few times. Antigen unknown. This CDR3 has 15 amino acids. The germline CDR1 and CDR2 sequences are SGHRS and YFSETQ. Losses at the gene ends were 5 bases for V and 1 base for J; bases not matched to a gene: 8. Study-wide results and caveats: Non-neoplastic patients had below-expected tissue-blood divergence, while all gliomas exceeded expectation.

Material for sequencing was glioma tissue, nonneoplastic brain tissue, or PBMCs (not recorded which). The chain is built from TRBV5-1 and TRBJ1-1, with TRBD1 matching 7 bases. The TCR comes from a human donor with low-grade glioma or glioblastoma, undergoing nonglioma brain surgery, or in good health (not recorded which). The CDR3 nucleotides read TGCGCCAGCAGGATGCCGGGACAGACGAACACTGAAGCTTTCTTT. This sequence encodes CASRMPGQTNTEAFF.